This T cell receptor beta chain stems from a study of patients and donors after allogeneic stem cell transplantation. TCRdb analysed the RT-PCR reads with MiXCR anew, one entry per CDR3 protein. The sample has about 87,000 distinct CDR3 sequences; about 5% are singletons. Per the germline V gene, CDR1 is SGHNT and CDR2 is YENEEA. The ends were cut back, 5 bases at V and 5 bases at J, with 16 bases in the middle. The CDR3 loop spans 14 amino acids. Sequencing used blood, either unsorted or a sorted T cell fraction (not recorded which). The chain carries TRBV11-3 and TRBJ2-7, with D perhaps TRBD2 (5 bases). The receptor was isolated from a human donor who was either an allogeneic HSCT recipient or a stem cell or donor lymphocyte infusion donor (not recorded which). It is not recorded whose cells these are; they may come from a transplant donor. The CDR3 is CASSLRATRDEQYF. CDR3 coding DNA: TGTGCCAGCAGCCTCCGGGCAACTAGGGACGAGCAGTACTTC.